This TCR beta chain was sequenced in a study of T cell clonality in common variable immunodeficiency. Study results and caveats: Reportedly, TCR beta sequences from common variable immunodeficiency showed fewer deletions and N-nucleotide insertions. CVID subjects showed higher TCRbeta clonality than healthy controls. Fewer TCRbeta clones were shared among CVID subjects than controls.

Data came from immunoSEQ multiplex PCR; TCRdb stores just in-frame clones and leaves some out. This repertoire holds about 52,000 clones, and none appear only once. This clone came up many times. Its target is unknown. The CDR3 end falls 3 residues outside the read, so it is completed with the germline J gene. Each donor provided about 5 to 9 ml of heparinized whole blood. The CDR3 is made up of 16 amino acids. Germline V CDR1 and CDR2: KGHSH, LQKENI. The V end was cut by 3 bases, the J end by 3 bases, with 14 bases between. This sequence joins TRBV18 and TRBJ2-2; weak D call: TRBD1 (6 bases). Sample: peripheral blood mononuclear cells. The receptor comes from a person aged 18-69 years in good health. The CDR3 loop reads CASSPLGQGYTGELFF. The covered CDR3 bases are TGTGCCAGCTCACCCCTGGGGCAGGGGTACACCGGGGAG.